Given below is one T cell receptor (beta chain) in context. A mixed TRB-A/B primer pool amplified rearranged TRB by multiplex touch-down PCR. TCRdb fed the multiplex PCR reads into MiXCR, producing one record per CDR3 protein. This table has over 1,000 distinct CDR3 sequences, more than 25% appearing once. TCR beta rearrangements were amplified from peripheral blood genomic DNA. Germline CDR1 ENHRY, CDR2 SYGVKD. The CDR3 is made up of 15 amino acids. Trimming took off 3 bases at V and 8 bases at J, with 17 bases between the two ends. This sample was taken from a study of T cell repertoires in aging, cancer and after chemotherapy.

V usage is TRBV10-3 and J usage is TRBJ2-1, with D uncertain. Sequenced material: blood. This TCR came from a human donor with a solid tumor. CDR3 nucleotides: TGTGCCATCAGTGACAGGACCGCCCGGATGGATGAGCAGTTCTTC. Amino acids: CAISDRTARMDEQFF.